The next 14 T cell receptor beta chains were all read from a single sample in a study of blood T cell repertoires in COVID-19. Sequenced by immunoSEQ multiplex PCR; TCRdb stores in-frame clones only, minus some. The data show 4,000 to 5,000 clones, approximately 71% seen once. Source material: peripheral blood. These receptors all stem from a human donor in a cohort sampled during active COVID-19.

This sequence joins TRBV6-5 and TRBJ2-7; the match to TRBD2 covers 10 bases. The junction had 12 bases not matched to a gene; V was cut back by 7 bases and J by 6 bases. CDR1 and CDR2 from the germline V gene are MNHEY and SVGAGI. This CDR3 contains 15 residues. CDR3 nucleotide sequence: TGTGCCAGCAATCGAATGAGCGGGAGGGCCGGCGAGCAGTACTTC. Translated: CASNRMSGRAGEQYF.

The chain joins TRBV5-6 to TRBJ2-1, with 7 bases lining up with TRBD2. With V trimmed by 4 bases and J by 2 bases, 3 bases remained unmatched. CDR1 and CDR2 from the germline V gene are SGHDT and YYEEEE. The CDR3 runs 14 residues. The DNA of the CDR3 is TGTGCCAGCAGCCCCGGACTAGCCTACAATGAGCAGTTCTTC. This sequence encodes CASSPGLAYNEQFF.

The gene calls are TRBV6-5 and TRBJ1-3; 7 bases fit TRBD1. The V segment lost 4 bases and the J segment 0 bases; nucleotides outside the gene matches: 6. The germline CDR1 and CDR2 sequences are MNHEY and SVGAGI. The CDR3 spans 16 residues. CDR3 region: CASSFGQENSGNTIYF. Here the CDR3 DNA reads TGTGCCAGCAGTTTTGGACAGGAGAACTCTGGAAACACCATATATTTT.

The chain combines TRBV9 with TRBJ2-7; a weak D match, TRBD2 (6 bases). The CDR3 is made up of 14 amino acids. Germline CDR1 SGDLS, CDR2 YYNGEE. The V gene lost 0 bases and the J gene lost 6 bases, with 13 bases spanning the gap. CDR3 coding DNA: TGTGCCAGCAGCGTAGCTGAGGGGACTGTCGAGCAGTACTTC. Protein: CASSVAEGTVEQYF.

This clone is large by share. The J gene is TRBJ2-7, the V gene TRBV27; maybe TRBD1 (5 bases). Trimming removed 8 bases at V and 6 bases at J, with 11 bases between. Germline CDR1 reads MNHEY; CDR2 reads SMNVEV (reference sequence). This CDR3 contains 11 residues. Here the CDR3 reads CASGAYSEQYF. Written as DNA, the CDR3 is TGTGCCAGCGGGGCGTACAGCGAGCAGTACTTC.

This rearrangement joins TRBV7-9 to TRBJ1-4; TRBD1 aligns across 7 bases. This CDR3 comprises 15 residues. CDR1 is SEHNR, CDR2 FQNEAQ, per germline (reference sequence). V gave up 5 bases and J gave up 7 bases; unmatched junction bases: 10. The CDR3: CASSRNEGAGEKLFF. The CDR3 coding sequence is TGTGCCAGCAGCCGCAACGAGGGGGCTGGTGAAAAACTGTTTTTT.

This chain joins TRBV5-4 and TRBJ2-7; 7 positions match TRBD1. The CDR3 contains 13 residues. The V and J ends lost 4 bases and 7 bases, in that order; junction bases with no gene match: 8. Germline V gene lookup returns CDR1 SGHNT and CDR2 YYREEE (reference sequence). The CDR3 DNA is TGTGCCAGCAGCGCCAAACTCAGGGGGGAGCAGTACTTC. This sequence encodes CASSAKLRGEQYF.

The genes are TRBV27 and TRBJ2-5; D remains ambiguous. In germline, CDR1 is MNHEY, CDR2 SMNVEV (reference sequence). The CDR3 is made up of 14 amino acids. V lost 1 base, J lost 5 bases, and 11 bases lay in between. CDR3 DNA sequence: TGTGCCAGCAGTTTATTGTCACCGAGGGAGACCCAGTACTTC. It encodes CASSLLSPRETQYF.

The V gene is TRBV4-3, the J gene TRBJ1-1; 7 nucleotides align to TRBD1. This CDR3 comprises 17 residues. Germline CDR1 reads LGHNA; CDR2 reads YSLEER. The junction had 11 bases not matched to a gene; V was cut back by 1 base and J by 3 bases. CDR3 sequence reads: CASSQVGAGGLYTEAFF. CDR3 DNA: TGCGCCAGCAGCCAAGTTGGGGCAGGGGGTCTGTACACTGAAGCTTTCTTT.

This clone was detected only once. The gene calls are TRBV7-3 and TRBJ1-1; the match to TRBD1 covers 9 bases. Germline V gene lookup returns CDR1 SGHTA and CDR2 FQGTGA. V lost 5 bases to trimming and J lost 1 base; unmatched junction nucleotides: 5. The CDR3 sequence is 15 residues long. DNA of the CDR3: TGTGCCAGCAGCCAAACGGGACAGGGGAACACTGAAGCTTTCTTT. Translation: CASSQTGQGNTEAFF.

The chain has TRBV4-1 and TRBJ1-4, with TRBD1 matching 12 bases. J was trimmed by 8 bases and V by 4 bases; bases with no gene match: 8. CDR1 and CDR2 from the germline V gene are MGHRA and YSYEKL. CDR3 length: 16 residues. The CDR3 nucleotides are TGCGCCAGCAGCCTCTATCCCGGGACAGGGGGCGAAAAACTGTTTTTT. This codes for CASSLYPGTGGEKLFF.

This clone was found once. This CDR3 reads CASSEAHQGQGELFF. CDR3 coding DNA: TGTGCCAGCAGTGAAGCGCATCAGGGGCAAGGGGAGCTGTTTTTT. The V and J genes are TRBV6-1 and TRBJ2-2, with D perhaps matching TRBD1 (6 bases). The CDR3 length is 15 residues. Trimming stripped 0 bases from V and 8 bases from J, with 13 bases between. The germline gives CDR1 MNHNS, CDR2 SASEGT.

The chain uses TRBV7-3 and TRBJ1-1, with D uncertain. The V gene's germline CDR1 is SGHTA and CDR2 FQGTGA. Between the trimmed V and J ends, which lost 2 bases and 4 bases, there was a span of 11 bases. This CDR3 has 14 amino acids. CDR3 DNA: TGTGCCAGCAGCTTATCCCCTGGAGTCACTGAAGCTTTCTTT. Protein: CASSLSPGVTEAFF.

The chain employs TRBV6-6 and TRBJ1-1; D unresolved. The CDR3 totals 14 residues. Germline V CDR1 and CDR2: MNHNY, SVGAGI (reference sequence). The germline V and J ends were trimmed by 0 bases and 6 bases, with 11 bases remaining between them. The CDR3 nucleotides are TGTGCCAGCAGTTACTCGGAGGACGGTTCTGAAGCTTTCTTT. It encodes CASSYSEDGSEAFF.